Listed below are T cell receptor beta chains from one sample, sequenced in a study of blood T cell repertoires in COVID-19. Measured with immunoSEQ multiplex PCR; TCRdb has only the in-frame clones, and not every one. The sample carries roughly 120,000 clones, 88% recorded once. Sequenced: peripheral blood. These receptors originate from a woman in her 50s with active or convalescent COVID-19. Each CDR3 is given with its conserved first and last residue.

V gene: TRBV7-9
J gene: TRBJ1-4
CDR3 protein: CASSLAGPWIEKLFF

V gene: TRBV9
J gene: TRBJ2-3
CDR3 protein: CASSVGGSSTDTQYF

V gene: TRBV10-1
J gene: TRBJ2-3
CDR3 protein: CASSEAGLAGEAGTDTQYF

V gene: TRBV3-1/TRBV3-2
J gene: TRBJ2-7
CDR3 protein: CASRQGSREQYF

V gene: TRBV7-2
J gene: TRBJ2-3
CDR3 protein: CASSPKLYTDTQYF

V gene: TRBV6-1
J gene: TRBJ2-1
CDR3 protein: CASSVAPGSGLLSSYNEQFF

V gene: TRBV15
J gene: TRBJ1-5
CDR3 protein: CATSSEIYSNQPQHF

V gene: TRBV29-1
J gene: TRBJ1-1
CDR3 protein: CSVERRGFGDTEAFF

V gene: TRBV7-8
J gene: TRBJ2-7
CDR3 protein: CASSFSRDYEQYF

V gene: TRBV19
J gene: TRBJ2-1
CDR3 protein: CASTPPVAGDSVGEQFF

V gene: TRBV13
J gene: TRBJ2-1
CDR3 protein: CASSLGRAAYNEQFF

V gene: TRBV29-1
J gene: TRBJ1-1
CDR3 protein: CSVPEQGTEAFF

V gene: TRBV4-2
J gene: TRBJ1-1
CDR3 protein: CASSQKGVRRTEAFF

V gene: TRBV3-1/TRBV3-2
J gene: TRBJ1-2
CDR3 protein: CASSLSGGNYGYTF

V gene: TRBV6-5
J gene: TRBJ1-6
CDR3 protein: CASIGQAYNSPLHF

V gene: TRBV27
J gene: TRBJ1-2
CDR3 protein: CASSRTGGNGYTF

V gene: TRBV6-5
J gene: TRBJ1-1
CDR3 protein: CASSPGQEKAFF

V gene: TRBV7-2
J gene: TRBJ2-3
CDR3 protein: CASSSGLAGASGDTQYF

V gene: TRBV6-1
J gene: TRBJ2-5
CDR3 protein: CASSVAGAETQYF

V gene: TRBV15
J gene: TRBJ1-5
CDR3 protein: CATSREGYRNQPQHF

V gene: TRBV7-4
J gene: TRBJ1-5
CDR3 protein: CANTGGNPLVQGNQPQHF

V gene: TRBV5-1
J gene: TRBJ2-3
CDR3 protein: CASSYGQAQDTQYF

V gene: TRBV4-2
J gene: TRBJ1-4
CDR3 protein: CASSPTTGEKLFF

V gene: TRBV2
J gene: TRBJ1-6
CDR3 protein: CASTTGHSSPLHF

V gene: TRBV29-1
J gene: TRBJ1-1
CDR3 protein: CSGRTGTMSTEAFF

V gene: TRBV5-8
J gene: TRBJ2-4
CDR3 protein: CASRRWTSGTSGAKNIQYF

V gene: TRBV19
J gene: TRBJ1-2
CDR3 protein: CASSIAGINYGYTF

V gene: TRBV28
J gene: TRBJ1-2
CDR3 protein: CASSRLGGGGYGYTF

V gene: TRBV19
J gene: TRBJ2-1
CDR3 protein: CASSGLAGVSYNEQFF

V gene: TRBV10-1
J gene: TRBJ1-6
CDR3 protein: CASSERPGNSPLHF

V gene: TRBV2
J gene: TRBJ1-4
CDR3 protein: CASRREAEGEKLFF

V gene: TRBV18
J gene: TRBJ1-2
CDR3 protein: CASSPPAGQGGGYTF

V gene: TRBV5-1
J gene: TRBJ1-1
CDR3 protein: CASSLAGGRNTEAFF

V gene: TRBV3-1/TRBV3-2
J gene: TRBJ1-2
CDR3 protein: CASSQGGGDYGYTF

V gene: TRBV4-2
J gene: TRBJ2-1
CDR3 protein: CASSQVGGQGAFSRYNEQFF

V gene: TRBV28
J gene: TRBJ1-2
CDR3 protein: CASSSQGAYGYGYTF

V gene: TRBV3-1/TRBV3-2
J gene: TRBJ2-1
CDR3 protein: CASSGIGNEQFF

V gene: TRBV30
J gene: TRBJ2-7
CDR3 protein: CAWGLADYEQYF

V gene: TRBV6-5
J gene: TRBJ2-7
CDR3 protein: CASSPYGQLSYEQYF

V gene: TRBV6-6
J gene: TRBJ2-3
CDR3 protein: CASSYSEGGGADTQYF

V gene: TRBV19
J gene: TRBJ2-5
CDR3 protein: CASSIAGQETQYF